This is a list of T cell receptor beta chains from one sample in a study of T cells after yellow fever vaccination. TCRdb re-analysed the 5' RACE reads in MiXCR, keeping a single row per CDR3 protein. The sample has hundreds of thousands of distinct CDR3 sequences; 20% to 25% are singletons. Sequenced here: PBMCs, sampled approximately 22 days after the first yellow fever vaccination. The receptors were sampled from a man aged 18 to 29 who received the YFV17D yellow fever vaccine. Each CDR3 is given with its conserved first and last residue. The D gene is left open where the match is weak. Some rows mark clone size as missing; the rest say once, few, many or name a class of expanded clone.

d_call	v_call	j_call	clone_size	cdr3_length	cdr3_nt	cdr3_aa
-	TRBV29-1	TRBJ1-4	few	15	TGCAGCGTGATAGGAAGTTCAGCAACTAATGAAAAACTGTTTTTT	CSVIGSSATNEKLFF
-	TRBV18	TRBJ2-3	-	16	TGTGCCAGCTCACCACGGGGCAGGGCGGCAGCAGATACGCAGTATTTT	CASSPRGRAAADTQYF
TRBD1	TRBV5-8	TRBJ1-4	-	14	TGTGCCAGCAGCTTTGACAGGGGCGACGAAAAACTGTTTTTT	CASSFDRGDEKLFF
TRBD2	TRBV12-3/TRBV12-4	TRBJ2-7	few	19	TGTGCCAGCAGTTTAGTTATCGGGACTAGCGGGGGCCAACCCTACGAGCAGTACTTC	CASSLVIGTSGGQPYEQYF
TRBD2	TRBV7-2	TRBJ2-3	-	14	TGTGCCAGCAGCCCTGGGTCGGCGGGAGGATCGCAGTATTTT	CASSPGSAGGSQYF
-	TRBV5-1	TRBJ1-6	few	12	TGCGCCAGCAGCTTGTGGGACTCACCCCTCCACTTT	CASSLWDSPLHF
TRBD1	TRBV5-6	TRBJ2-2	few	15	TGTGCCAGCAGCTTGTGGGGACAGGGGACCGGGGAGCTGTTTTTT	CASSLWGQGTGELFF
TRBD2	TRBV5-4	TRBJ2-5	few	16	TGTGCCAGCAGCTTACGAGAGACTAGCGGGTTAGAGACCCAGTACTTC	CASSLRETSGLETQYF
-	TRBV6-2/TRBV6-3	TRBJ2-3	few	14	TGTGCCAGCAGTTACATCGGCGTCACAGATACGCAGTATTTT	CASSYIGVTDTQYF
-	TRBV7-6	TRBJ2-7	few	13	TGTGCCAGCAGCTTAGGACCCATCTACGAGCAGTACTTC	CASSLGPIYEQYF
TRBD1	TRBV27	TRBJ1-2	once	15	TGTGCCAGCAGTCTCCGACAGGGGGCTAACTATGGCTACACCTTC	CASSLRQGANYGYTF
-	TRBV29-1	TRBJ2-3	few	12	TGCAGCGTTGAAGAACAGACAGATACGCAGTATTTT	CSVEEQTDTQYF
TRBD2	TRBV19	TRBJ2-3	-	13	TGTGCCAGTAGAAGGGAGGGAACAGATACGCAGTATTTT	CASRREGTDTQYF
TRBD1	TRBV2	TRBJ2-5	few	12	TGTGCCAGCATAGGGGACAGGGAGACCCAGTACTTC	CASIGDRETQYF
-	TRBV6-2/TRBV6-3	TRBJ2-7	-	14	TGTGCCAGCAGATCCCCCCGGGGGGCATACGAGCAGTACTTC	CASRSPRGAYEQYF
TRBD2	TRBV20-1	TRBJ2-1	-	16	TGCAGTGCGACCAGGGGGACTAGCGGATCCTACAATGAGCAGTTCTTC	CSATRGTSGSYNEQFF
-	TRBV7-2	TRBJ1-1	few	15	TGTGCCAGCAGCTTAGAACCGAGGAACCCCACTGAAGCTTTCTTT	CASSLEPRNPTEAFF
TRBD1	TRBV5-1	TRBJ1-1	few	15	TGCGCCAGCAGCTTGGATGTGACAGGGGGCCCTGAAGCTTTCTTT	CASSLDVTGGPEAFF
TRBD1	TRBV28	TRBJ2-5	few	14	TGTGCCAGCAGCAGACAGGGCCACGTCACGGCCCAGTACTTC	CASSRQGHVTAQYF
-	TRBV4-3	TRBJ1-3	few	16	TGCGCCAGCAGCCAAGAAATGGGGGGCTCTGGAAACACCATATATTTT	CASSQEMGGSGNTIYF
TRBD2	TRBV4-3	TRBJ2-5	-	16	TGCGCCAGCAGCCAAGCAGGGACTAGCGGGGATGAGACCCAGTACTTC	CASSQAGTSGDETQYF
-	TRBV29-1	TRBJ1-1	once	15	TGCAGCGTTGACCCGGGGGCAGGGGCGGGCACTGAAGCTTTCTTT	CSVDPGAGAGTEAFF
-	TRBV12-3/TRBV12-4	TRBJ1-1	many	12	TGTGCCAGCGGTCAGGGGCTCACTGAAGCTTTCTTT	CASGQGLTEAFF
-	TRBV20-1	TRBJ2-2	-	13	TGCAGTGCTAGAGATCAAGGGACCGGGGAGCTGTTTTTT	CSARDQGTGELFF
-	TRBV27	TRBJ2-2	few	16	TGTGCCAGCAGTCCCACCTGGGACATTCGCGCCGGGGAGCTGTTTTTT	CASSPTWDIRAGELFF
-	TRBV7-9	TRBJ2-7	-	12	TGTGCCAGCAGCTTAGTGGAAACCGAGCAGTACTTC	CASSLVETEQYF
TRBD2	TRBV29-1	TRBJ2-1	-	14	TGCAGCGGCGTGACTAGCGGGGGGTACAATGAGCAGTTCTTC	CSGVTSGGYNEQFF
-	TRBV9	TRBJ2-7	many	14	TGTGCCAGCAGCGTAGCCGGTCGAGACTACGAGCAGTACTTC	CASSVAGRDYEQYF
-	TRBV10-3	TRBJ2-4	few	14	TGTGCCATCAGTGATGGGGCCAGCGGGAACATTCAGTACTTC	CAISDGASGNIQYF
TRBD1	TRBV11-2	TRBJ1-3	few	20	TGTGCCAGCAGCTTATACCTGGACAGGTTCCCCCCCCTCTCTGGAAACACCATATATTTT	CASSLYLDRFPPLSGNTIYF
-	TRBV24-1	TRBJ2-3	few	17	TGTGCCACCAGTGATTTAATTGAGGGGGTAGGCACAGATACGCAGTATTTT	CATSDLIEGVGTDTQYF
-	TRBV9	TRBJ1-5	few	15	TGTGCCAGCAGCGTAGAGGGCTTCAACGTTCAGCCCCAGCATTTT	CASSVEGFNVQPQHF
-	TRBV11-2	TRBJ2-7	few	15	TGTGCCAGCAGCTCCCTCCGGGGGTCCGACTACGAGCAGTACTTC	CASSSLRGSDYEQYF
TRBD2	TRBV20-1	TRBJ2-3	few	17	TGCAGTGCTAGAGATCCCCTAGCGGGGGGGCCAACAGATACGCAGTATTTT	CSARDPLAGGPTDTQYF
-	TRBV5-4	TRBJ2-5	few	14	TGTGCCAGCAGCTCGGAGGGGGGCTGGGAGACCCAGTACTTC	CASSSEGGWETQYF
-	TRBV7-3	TRBJ2-3	-	15	TGTGCCAGCAGCTTATTGGCCTCAAGCACAGATACGCAGTATTTT	CASSLLASSTDTQYF
-	TRBV5-5	TRBJ2-3	-	12	TGTGCCAGCACCAAGGCTTCTGATACGCAGTATTTT	CASTKASDTQYF
-	TRBV4-1	TRBJ2-5	-	14	TGCGCCAGCAGCCAAGATCGTCCTTCCTTGCCCCAGTACTTC	CASSQDRPSLPQYF
TRBD1	TRBV5-1	TRBJ1-2	-	15	TGCGCCAGCAGCTTGGAGGGCAGGGGGGCCTATGGCTACACCTTC	CASSLEGRGAYGYTF
-	TRBV5-4	TRBJ2-5	-	15	TGTGCCAGCAGCTTGAGCCAGACTGGGCAAGAGACCCAGTACTTC	CASSLSQTGQETQYF
-	TRBV11-1	TRBJ1-5	-	13	TGTGCCAGCAGCGAAGACAGAGATCAGCCCCAGCATTTT	CASSEDRDQPQHF
-	TRBV12-3/TRBV12-4	TRBJ2-1	-	14	TGTGCCAGCAGTATTAGTAGGGGATACAATGAGCAGTTCTTC	CASSISRGYNEQFF
-	TRBV6-2/TRBV6-3	TRBJ2-3	many	17	TGTGCCAGCAGTTACTCGACGGTGCGCAGCGCGGGAGATACGCAGTATTTT	CASSYSTVRSAGDTQYF
-	TRBV7-2	TRBJ1-3	-	14	TGTGCCAGCGCTAACGGGCTCTCTGGAAACACCATATATTTT	CASANGLSGNTIYF
TRBD2	TRBV4-1	TRBJ2-2	few	15	TGCGCCAGCAGCCCGAGCGGGGGCGGGACCGGGGAGCTGTTTTTT	CASSPSGGGTGELFF
TRBD2	TRBV5-1	TRBJ2-1	-	19	TGCGCCAGCAGCCCGGGACTAGCGGGGCCCAAGAGCTCCTACAATGAGCAGTTCTTC	CASSPGLAGPKSSYNEQFF
-	TRBV15	TRBJ2-3	few	12	TGTGCCACCAGCTTAAATACAGATACGCAGTATTTT	CATSLNTDTQYF
TRBD1	TRBV29-1	TRBJ2-7	-	14	TGCAGCGTTGAATCCCGGGACAGGGCCTACGAGCAGTACTTC	CSVESRDRAYEQYF
-	TRBV11-2	TRBJ2-2	-	16	TGTGCCAGCAGCCCTCCGGGACTGCCAGCCACCGGGGAGCTGTTTTTT	CASSPPGLPATGELFF
-	TRBV27	TRBJ2-4	few	15	TGTGCCAGCAGTTTGACACCACAGACTAAAAACATTCAGTACTTC	CASSLTPQTKNIQYF
-	TRBV11-2	TRBJ1-6	-	15	TGTGCCAGCAGCTTAATCGCAGGGTCGAATTCACCCCTCCACTTT	CASSLIAGSNSPLHF
TRBD1	TRBV6-2/TRBV6-3	TRBJ1-1	-	16	TGTGCCAGCAGTTACTCGATTGGGACAGCCAACACTGAAGCTTTCTTT	CASSYSIGTANTEAFF
TRBD1	TRBV4-1	TRBJ2-7	many	14	TGCGCCAGCAGCCCAGGACAGGGGTCCTACGAGCAGTACTTC	CASSPGQGSYEQYF
-	TRBV12-3/TRBV12-4	TRBJ2-6	-	17	TGTGCCAGCAGTTTAGGTTGGACAACCTCTGGGGCCAACGTCCTGACTTTC	CASSLGWTTSGANVLTF